The next 6 T cell receptor beta chains were all read from a single sample in a study of shared T cell receptors in the human thymus (dated by TCRdb to about 2021). Receptors were amplified or captured by the immunoSEQ multiplex PCR assay. Entries here come from immuneACCESS through TCRdb and include only in-frame sequences with V and J called. Some clones fail to appear in such tables; in the studies checked, an unresolved V gene covers under half of the shortfall, and the cause of the remainder is unknown. In all, the sample holds hundreds of thousands of clones, and 70% to 80% of those were seen once. The top ten constitute approximately 0.013% of the sample. This sample was shared with a second study, whose subject was human thymus T cells.

Sequenced: thymocytes. These receptors all come from a boy younger than two with a congenital heart defect. Donor details come from another sample of the same person, matched by shared clones.

V is TRBV6-5 and J is TRBJ2-1, with D perhaps TRBD2 (5 bases). V was trimmed by 0 bases and J by 7 bases, leaving 7 bases between them. In germline, CDR1 is MNHEY, CDR2 SVGAGI. The CDR3 has 13 residues. The CDR3 DNA reads as TGTGCCAGCAGTTACTCCGGGGAAAATGAGCAGTTCTTC. Translating gives CASSYSGENEQFF.

This clone was counted a few times. The rearrangement links TRBV25-1 to TRBJ2-3; 8 bases align to TRBD1. The V segment lost 2 bases and the J segment 3 bases; nucleotides outside the gene matches: 7. The CDR3 spans 16 residues. Per the germline V gene, CDR1 is MGHDK and CDR2 is SYGVNS. The CDR3 coding sequence is TGTGCCAGCAGTGAAGCGGCAGGGGGCTTTACAGATACGCAGTATTTT. Encoded protein: CASSEAAGGFTDTQYF.

This clone has just one count. This chain links TRBV15 with TRBJ2-7, with 7 bases aligning to TRBD2. Germline-derived CDR1 and CDR2 are LNHNV and YYDKDF (reference sequence). V lost 1 base and J lost 6; bases outside the gene matches: 3. The CDR3 has 13 amino acids. The CDR3 coding sequence is TGTGCCACCAGCAGAGGACTAGCAACCGAGCAGTACTTC. This sequence encodes CATSRGLATEQYF.

Here the CDR3 reads CAWSVREGREGRQETQYF. The CDR3 nucleotides read TGTGCCTGGAGTGTACGGGAGGGGCGGGAGGGCCGTCAAGAGACCCAGTACTTC. The chain uses TRBV30 and TRBJ2-5; 9 bases fit TRBD2. The CDR3 runs 18 residues. The J segment lost 2 bases and the V segment lost 0 bases, leaving 13 bases of the junction unmatched. CDR1 and CDR2 (germline): GTSNPN, SVGIG (reference sequence).

The chain employs TRBV19 and TRBJ2-1, with D perhaps matching TRBD2 (5 bases). CDR1 LNHDA and CDR2 SQIVND come from the germline V gene (reference sequence). The CDR3 extends over 18 amino acids. V was pared by 5 bases and J by 4 bases, with 24 bases between. The CDR3 region is CASSPPVDYPPHYNEQFF. CDR3 coding DNA: TGTGCCAGTAGTCCTCCGGTTGACTACCCACCCCATTACAATGAGCAGTTCTTC.

The chain has TRBV6-5 and TRBJ2-5; 8 bases align to TRBD1. V lost 5 bases, J lost 1 base, and 3 bases stayed unmatched. CDR3 length: 14 residues. The germline V gene has CDR1 MNHEY and CDR2 SVGAGI. CDR3 sequence reads: CASSPTGGQETQYF. CDR3 bases: TGTGCCAGCAGTCCCACAGGGGGCCAAGAGACCCAGTACTTC.